The entry below gives a single TCR beta chain sequence along with its context. This entry belongs to a study of T cell changes during pregnancy in multiple sclerosis. TCRdb keeps only in-frame clones here, not all; method: immunoSEQ multiplex PCR. The sample has 35,000 to 50,000 clones, 88% seen once. Trimming cost V 7 bases and J 5 bases, with 8 bases left between them. In germline, CDR1 is SNHLY, CDR2 FYNNEI. The CDR3 extends over 11 amino acids. The TCR originated in a female donor with multiple sclerosis, enrolled in a pregnancy study. V gene TRBV2 combines with J gene TRBJ1-1; tentatively, D is TRBD1 (5 bases). The sequenced sample was CD4+ T cells from peripheral blood mononuclear cells, obtained in the second trimester of pregnancy. This CDR3 reads CASTKGTEAFF. Written as DNA, the CDR3 is TGTGCCAGCACTAAGGGGACTGAAGCTTTCTTT.